This paragraph covers one T cell receptor (beta chain) sequence. TRAV- and TRBV-specific primers, spanning alpha and beta chains, primed first-strand cDNA. With a constant-region primer and a V-primer adapter, TCRs were subjected to 15 to 25 PCR cycles of amplification. Isolated mRNA underwent amplification by in vitro transcription. TCRdb independently ran MiXCR on the reads; one entry per CDR3 protein. The profile shows around 17,000 distinct CDR3 sequences, 70% of them singletons. The sample is drawn from a study of low-dose radiotherapy and immunotherapy resistance in tumors. In the study overall: Ipilimumab 1 mg/kg every six weeks, together with nivolumab 240 mg every two weeks, was given intravenously to patients. It was every two weeks, one day before radiation and immunotherapy, that intravenous cyclophosphamide 200 mg/m2 was given. From cycle 1 day 1, patients took oral aspirin 300 mg every day for four cycles.

Unmatched junction bases numbered 5, after V lost 3 bases and J lost 6 bases. CDR3 length: 15 residues. Per the germline V gene, CDR1 is MDHEN and CDR2 is SYDVKM. The receptor comes from a human donor with advanced metastatic prostate, ovarian, gallbladder or colorectal cancer (not recorded which). This table probably holds off-target reads from a library built for another chain. The chain recombines TRBV28 with TRBJ2-2; TRBD2 matches at 9 bases. CDR3 DNA sequence: TGTGCCAGCAGTTTTGCTAGCGGGATCTCCGGGGAGCTGTTTTTT. Its protein is CASSFASGISGELFF.